This is a list of T cell receptor beta chains from one sample in a study of T-cell memory formation after mild COVID-19. TCRdb re-called the 5' RACE reads with MiXCR, one entry per CDR3 protein. This table holds some 260,000 distinct CDR3 sequences, approximately 16% found once. The material sequenced was PBMCs or a T cell subset sorted from them (not recorded which). These receptors all come from a man younger than 35 who had mild COVID-19 (a few samples of this study predate the infection). Cell type and time point are not known. The CDR3 runs from the conserved cysteine through the conserved F or W. D genes are given only for firm matches.

TRBJ2-3 | TRBD2 | TRBV12-3/TRBV12-4 | 18 | CASSLAGTSGTFTDTQYF
TRBJ1-5 | TRBD1 | TRBV11-2 | 14 | CASTLGTADQPQHF
TRBJ2-1 | TRBD1 | TRBV18 | 15 | CASSPGTGTYNEQFF
TRBJ1-1 | TRBD1 | TRBV7-3 | 15 | CASSSRTGSSSEAFF
TRBJ2-2 | TRBD1 | TRBV7-6 | 19 | CASSLAFPGQGWGTGELFF
TRBJ2-1 | TRBD2 | TRBV3-1 | 15 | CASSQDSGGYNEQFF
TRBJ1-2 | NA | TRBV7-9 | 13 | CASSFDSVYGYTF
TRBJ2-7 | TRBD2 | TRBV2 | 14 | CASRRLAGGDEQYF
TRBJ1-4 | TRBD1 | TRBV27 | 14 | CASSWDRYNEKLFF
TRBJ2-1 | NA | TRBV5-1 | 14 | CASSPLTGSNEQFF
TRBJ2-4 | TRBD1 | TRBV6-5 | 12 | CASSQGAGIQYF
TRBJ1-2 | NA | TRBV6-5 | 15 | CASSYSLAGAYGYTF
TRBJ2-3 | TRBD1 | TRBV5-6 | 16 | CASSLQGAGNTDTQYF
TRBJ2-5 | NA | TRBV18 | 12 | CASSQDGETQYF
TRBJ1-1 | NA | TRBV7-2 | 14 | CASSLGPENTEAFF
TRBJ1-4 | TRBD1 | TRBV3-1 | 14 | CASSPRGGGVGLFF
TRBJ2-3 | NA | TRBV15 | 12 | CATSRGADTQYF
TRBJ2-6 | NA | TRBV5-1 | 15 | CASSTRRSGANVLTF
TRBJ1-1 | NA | TRBV6-2/TRBV6-3 | 18 | CASKVNLIWGEKDTEAFF
TRBJ1-1 | NA | TRBV2 | 13 | CASRFDRNTEAFF
TRBJ1-2 | NA | TRBV5-4 | 17 | CASSLRYPGFEDYGYTF
TRBJ2-5 | TRBD2 | TRBV29-1 | 14 | CSVDTSGGRETQYF
TRBJ2-5 | TRBD2 | TRBV18 | 15 | CASSRGGALGETQYF